The clone carrying this TCR beta chain was observed a handful of times. Its antigen is undetermined. The germline V and J ends were trimmed by 4 bases and 10 bases, with 13 bases remaining between them. Germline V CDR1 and CDR2: WSHSY, SAAADI. The CDR3 consists of 12 residues. This record belongs to a study of CD8 T cells in ankylosing spondylitis. Study results and limitations: Among TCR beta sequences, a motif of fewer than 10 highly homologous variants appeared characteristic of ankylosing spondylitis blood. CD8+ disease-linked clones were present at relatively low frequencies in blood.

TCRdb reprocessed the 5' RACE reads via MiXCR and lists one record per CDR3 protein. The sample records about 220,000 distinct CDR3 sequences, 15% to 20% being singletons. The J gene is TRBJ2-5, the V gene TRBV10-2; D uncertain. The specimen sequenced was blood, either unsorted or a sorted T cell fraction (not recorded which). The clonotype originates from a male donor with ankylosing spondylitis. The CDR3 nucleotides read TGCGCCAGCAGTGCCTGGATTGATGGCCAGTACTTC. Protein: CASSAWIDGQYF.